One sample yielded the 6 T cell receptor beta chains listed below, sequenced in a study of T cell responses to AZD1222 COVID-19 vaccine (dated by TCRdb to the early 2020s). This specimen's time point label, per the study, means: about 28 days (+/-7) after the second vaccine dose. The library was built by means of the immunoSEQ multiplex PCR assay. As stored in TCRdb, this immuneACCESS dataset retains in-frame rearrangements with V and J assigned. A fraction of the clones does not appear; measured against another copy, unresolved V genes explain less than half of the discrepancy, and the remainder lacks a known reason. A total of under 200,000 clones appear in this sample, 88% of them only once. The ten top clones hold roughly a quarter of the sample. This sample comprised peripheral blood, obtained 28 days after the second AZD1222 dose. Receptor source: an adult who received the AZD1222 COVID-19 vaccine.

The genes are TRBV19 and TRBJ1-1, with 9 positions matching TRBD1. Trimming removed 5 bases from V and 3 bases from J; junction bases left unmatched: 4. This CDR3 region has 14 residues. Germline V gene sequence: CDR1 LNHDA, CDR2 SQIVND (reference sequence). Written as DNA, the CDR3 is TGTGCCAGTAGTCGACAGGGGGAGTACACTGAAGCTTTCTTT. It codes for CASSRQGEYTEAFF.

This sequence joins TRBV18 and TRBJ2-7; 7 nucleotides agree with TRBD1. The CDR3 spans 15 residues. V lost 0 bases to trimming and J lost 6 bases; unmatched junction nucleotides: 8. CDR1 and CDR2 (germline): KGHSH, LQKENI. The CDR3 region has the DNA TGTGCCAGCTCACCACCAGGGACAGCGATTTTCGAGCAGTACTTC. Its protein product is CASSPPGTAIFEQYF.

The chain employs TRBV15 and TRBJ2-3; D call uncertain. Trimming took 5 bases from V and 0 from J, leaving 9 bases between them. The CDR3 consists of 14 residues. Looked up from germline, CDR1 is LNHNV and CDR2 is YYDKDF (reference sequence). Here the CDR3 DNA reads TGTGCCACCAGCCCCGTAGCTAGCACAGATACGCAGTATTTT. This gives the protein CATSPVASTDTQYF.

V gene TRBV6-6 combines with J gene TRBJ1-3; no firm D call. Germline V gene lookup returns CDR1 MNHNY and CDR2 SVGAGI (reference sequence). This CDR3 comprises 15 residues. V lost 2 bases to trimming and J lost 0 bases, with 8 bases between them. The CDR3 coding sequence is TGTGCCAGCAGTTACCGCGGGAGCTCTGGAAACACCATATATTTT. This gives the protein CASSYRGSSGNTIYF.

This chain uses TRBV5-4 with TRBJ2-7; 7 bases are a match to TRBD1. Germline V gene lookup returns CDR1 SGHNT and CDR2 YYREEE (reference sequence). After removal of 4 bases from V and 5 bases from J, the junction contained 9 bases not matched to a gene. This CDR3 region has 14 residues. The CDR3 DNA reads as TGTGCCAGCAGCCCCGAGGCTCAGGGGGACGAGCAGTACTTC. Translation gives CASSPEAQGDEQYF.

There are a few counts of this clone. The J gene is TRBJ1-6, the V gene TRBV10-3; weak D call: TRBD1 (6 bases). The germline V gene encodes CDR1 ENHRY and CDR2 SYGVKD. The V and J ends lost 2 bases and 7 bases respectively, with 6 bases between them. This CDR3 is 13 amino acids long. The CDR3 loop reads CAISETGNSPLHF. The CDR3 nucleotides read TGTGCCATCAGTGAGACAGGGAATTCACCCCTCCACTTT.